The 23 T cell receptor beta chains reported below all come from one sample, sequenced in a study of cytomegalovirus exposure and HLA in healthy donors. PCR involved 60 Vbeta and 13 Jbeta primers. TCRdb keeps only in-frame clones here, not all; method: immunoSEQ multiplex PCR. There are tens of thousands of clones in the sample, with around 3.5% held by the top ten. The sequenced sample consisted of PBMCs. The receptors stem from a man in his forties or fifties in good health and CMV-seronegative.

V is TRBV4-2 and J is TRBJ2-3, with D possibly TRBD1 on 5 matching bases. This CDR3 region has 13 residues. The germline V gene encodes CDR1 LGHNA and CDR2 YNFKEQ. V gave up 1 base and J gave up 11 bases, with 13 bases separating them. The CDR3 sequence is CASSQGQFSGQYF. In nucleotides, the CDR3 is TGTGCCAGCAGCCAAGGACAGTTCTCGGGGCAGTATTTT.

The chain combines TRBV19 with TRBJ2-5; D unclear. Trimming took 6 bases from V and 2 from J, leaving 10 bases between them. Germline CDR1 and CDR2: LNHDA and SQIVND (reference sequence). There are 13 residues in the CDR3. CDR3 protein: CASSGSTQETQYF. The CDR3 DNA is TGTGCCAGTAGCGGTAGCACGCAAGAGACCCAGTACTTC. Drawing the rest from reference TRBV19 and TRBJ2-5, the complete variable domain is DGGITQSPKYLFRKEGQNVTLSCEQNLNHDAMYWYRQDPGQGLRLIYYSQIVNDFQKGDIAEGYSVSREKKESFPLTVTSAQKNPTAFYLCASSGSTQETQYFGPGTRLLVL.

This chain links TRBV11-2 with TRBJ1-1, with D tentatively TRBD1 (5 bases). From germline, CDR1 is SGHAT and CDR2 FQNNGV. The ends were cut back, 5 bases at V and 3 bases at J, with 25 bases in the middle. The CDR3 is 18 residues long. Here the CDR3 DNA reads TGTGCCAGCAGCCCAACGACAGCTACTTACCCGGTGGACACTGAAGCTTTCTTT. Translated: CASSPTTATYPVDTEAFF.

The V call is TRBV7-8, the J call TRBJ2-7; weak D call: TRBD2 (6 bases). V lost 5 bases and J 0 bases, leaving 14 bases between the germline ends. The CDR3 length is 15 residues. Germline-derived CDR1 and CDR2 are SGHVS and FQNEAQ. The CDR3: CASSRLRDSSYEQYF. CDR3 coding DNA: TGTGCCAGCAGCCGCCTCCGGGACTCCTCCTACGAGCAGTACTTC.

The V call is TRBV6-5, the J call TRBJ1-2; 7 bases are a match to TRBD1. CDR1 is MNHEY, CDR2 SVGAGI, per germline. The CDR3 consists of 13 residues. J gave up 4 bases and V 6 bases, and 5 bases lay outside the gene matches. CDR3 DNA sequence: TGTGCCAGCAGCCTAAGACAGGGCTATGGCTACACCTTC. This translates into CASSLRQGYGYTF.

The chain uses TRBV18 and TRBJ2-5; possible D gene TRBD1, 6 bases. Germline V gene lookup returns CDR1 KGHSH and CDR2 LQKENI. V lost 2 bases and J 9 bases, leaving 22 bases between the germline ends. The CDR3 extends over 16 amino acids. CDR3 residues: CASSPGGSRGQKAQYF. CDR3 bases: TGTGCCAGCTCACCAGGTGGCAGCAGGGGACAAAAGGCCCAGTACTTC.

Written as DNA, the CDR3 is TGTGCCAGCAGTTACAGGATAAGGGAGGTCTACGAGCAGTACTTC. Amino acids: CASSYRIREVYEQYF. V usage is TRBV6-6 and J usage is TRBJ2-7; tentatively, D is TRBD2 (6 bases). V was cut by 2 bases and J by 3 bases, with 14 bases left in between. CDR1 is MNHNY and CDR2 is SVGAGI in the germline V gene (reference sequence). The CDR3 spans 15 residues.

V gene TRBV7-2 combines with J gene TRBJ2-3; D is uncertain. Deletions cut 5 bases from V and 0 bases from J, with 3 bases between. The V gene's germline CDR1 is SGHTA and CDR2 FQGNSA. This CDR3 region has 12 residues. The chain's CDR3 is CASSLSTDTQYF. The DNA of the CDR3 is TGTGCCAGCAGCCTAAGCACAGATACGCAGTATTTT.

This clone is medium-sized (0.01 to 0.1%) by frequency. The V and J genes are TRBV6-4 and TRBJ1-5; D remains unclear. This CDR3 has 13 residues. CDR1 MRHNA and CDR2 SNTAGT come from the germline V gene. Between the trimmed V and J ends, which lost 4 bases and 4 bases, there was a span of 8 bases. The chain's CDR3 is CASSVDSNQPQHF. CDR3 nucleotide sequence: TGTGCCAGCAGTGTGGACTCAAATCAGCCCCAGCATTTT.

The chain employs TRBV19 and TRBJ2-2; 7 nucleotides line up with TRBD2. Germline V gene lookup returns CDR1 LNHDA and CDR2 SQIVND (reference sequence). This CDR3 spans 14 amino acids. V gave up 7 bases and J gave up 5 bases; unmatched junction bases: 7. The CDR3 nucleotides read TGTGCCAGTAACGGGAGGTTGGGTACCGGGGAGCTGTTTTTT. Translating gives CASNGRLGTGELFF. The full variable domain, its missing parts supplied by reference TRBV19 and TRBJ2-2, is DGGITQSPKYLFRKEGQNVTLSCEQNLNHDAMYWYRQDPGQGLRLIYYSQIVNDFQKGDIAEGYSVSREKKESFPLTVTSAQKNPTAFYLCASNGRLGTGELFFGEGSRLTVL.

This chain joins TRBV4-3 and TRBJ2-2; tentative D call: TRBD1 (5 bases). V was clipped by 0 bases and J by 6 bases, with 17 bases between them. The CDR3 sequence is 17 residues long. Per germline, CDR1 LGHNA and CDR2 YSLEER. Written as DNA, the CDR3 is TGCGCCAGCAGCCAAGATGGTAGTAGGACCAGGGCCGGGGAGCTGTTTTTT. Translation: CASSQDGSRTRAGELFF.

The CDR3 bases are TGCGCCAGCAGCCAAGACCCGGGACAGGTGAACACTGAAGCTTTCTTT. It specifies CASSQDPGQVNTEAFF. The chain is built from TRBV4-1 and TRBJ1-1; 8 bases are a match to TRBD1. Germline trimming cut 0 bases from V and 0 bases from J; bases unmatched to any gene: 3. In germline, CDR1 is MGHRA, CDR2 YSYEKL. The CDR3 covers 16 residues.

The chain employs TRBV10-3 and TRBJ2-7; 8 bases agree with TRBD2. Trimming removed 10 bases from V and 5 bases from J; junction bases left unmatched: 10. There are 13 residues in the CDR3. CDR1 is ENHRY and CDR2 is SYGVKD in the germline V gene. CDR3 amino acids: CATQLAETNEQYF. DNA for the CDR3: TGTGCCACCCAACTAGCGGAGACCAACGAGCAGTACTTC.

The chain carries TRBV13 and TRBJ2-7; 10 bases match TRBD1. Germline-derived CDR1 and CDR2 are PRHDT and FYEKMQ (reference sequence). Germline trimming cut 5 bases from V and 6 bases from J; bases unmatched to any gene: 7. This CDR3 has 14 amino acids. CDR3 sequence (DNA): TGTGCCAGCAGCAAGGGACAGGGGTTCCTCGAGCAGTACTTC. Translated, it gives CASSKGQGFLEQYF. Based on the CDR3 plus reference TRBV13 and TRBJ2-7, the full variable domain is AAGVIQSPRHLIKEKRETATLKCYPIPRHDTVYWYQQGPGQDPQFLISFYEKMQSDKGSIPDRFSAQQFSDYHSELNMSSLELGDSALYFCASSKGQGFLEQYFGPGTRLTVT.

The rearrangement joins TRBV4-1 to TRBJ1-3, with no clear D. This CDR3 region has 14 residues. V was pared by 1 base and J by 0 bases, with 4 bases between. Germline V gene data show CDR1 as MGHRA and CDR2 as YSYEKL. The CDR3 region is CASSQGSSGNTIYF. The CDR3 nucleotides are TGCGCCAGCAGCCAAGGCAGCTCTGGAAACACCATATATTTT.

This rearrangement joins TRBV30 to TRBJ2-3; D uncertain. The germline V gene has CDR1 GTSNPN and CDR2 SVGIG (reference sequence). CDR3 length: 12 amino acids. V shed 1 base and J shed 8 bases, with 10 bases lying between them. The CDR3 DNA sequence: TGTGCCTGGAGTGCGGGTACCAGTACGCAGTATTTT. Translated: CAWSAGTSTQYF.

By frequency, this clone registers medium-sized. The V call is TRBV6-4, the J call TRBJ2-1; 9 bases fit TRBD1. The CDR3 has 13 amino acids. CDR1 and CDR2 (germline): MRHNA, SNTAGT. V trimming: 6 bases; J trimming: 10 bases; junction bases outside the gene matches: 7. The CDR3, as DNA: TGTGCCAGCAGCGGGACAGGGCGGGACGAGCAGTTCTTC. Its translation is CASSGTGRDEQFF.

This chain uses TRBV10-1 with TRBJ1-2; TRBD1 might be the D (5 bases). Trimming removed 0 bases at V and 3 bases at J, with 26 bases between. Germline values: CDR1 WNHNN, CDR2 SYGVQD (reference sequence). This CDR3 comprises 20 residues. The CDR3 coding sequence is TGCGCCAGCAGTGAGTCAGAAGATCCCAGGGTTGATCGGAGGGACTATGGCTACACCTTC. As protein: CASSESEDPRVDRRDYGYTF.

The rearrangement uses TRBV29-1 and TRBJ1-1; D ambiguous. Germline lookup yields CDR1 SQVTM and CDR2 ANQGSEA. Trimming stripped 4 bases from V and 3 bases from J, with 3 bases between. The CDR3 spans 10 residues. CDR3 nucleotides: TGCAGCGTTGGAGACACTGAAGCTTTCTTT. It specifies CSVGDTEAFF. The whole variable domain, filled in from reference TRBV29-1 and TRBJ1-1, reads SAVISQKPSRDICQRGTSLTIQCQVDSQVTMMFWYRQQPGQSLTLIATANQGSEATYESGFVIDKFPISRPNLTFSTLTVSNMSPEDSSIYLCSVGDTEAFFGQGTRLTVV.

The gene calls are TRBV5-1 and TRBJ2-7; 7 positions agree with TRBD2. CDR1 and CDR2 (germline): SGHRS, YFSETQ. The CDR3 extends over 15 amino acids. Trimming took 0 bases from V and 0 from J; bases not matched to a gene: 3. The CDR3 is CASSLVLADSYEQYF. CDR3 DNA sequence: TGCGCCAGCAGCTTGGTTCTAGCGGACTCCTACGAGCAGTACTTC.

This rearrangement joins TRBV9 to TRBJ2-1; TRBD1 matches at 11 bases. Germline values: CDR1 SGDLS, CDR2 YYNGEE. The junction had 4 bases not matched to a gene; V was cut back by 4 bases and J by 7 bases. This CDR3 region has 14 residues. The CDR3 region is CASSPGQGGNEQFF. The CDR3 DNA reads TGTGCCAGCAGCCCGGGACAGGGGGGAAATGAGCAGTTCTTC.

The rearrangement uses TRBV29-1 and TRBJ2-7; the D is unclear. CDR1 is SQVTM, CDR2 ANQGSEA, per germline. V shed 7 bases and J shed 2 bases, with 9 bases lying between them. CDR3 length equals 11 residues. In DNA, the CDR3 is TGCAGCGCACAACGGGCCTACGAGCAGTACTTC. This encodes CSAQRAYEQYF.

The rearrangement links TRBV4-2 to TRBJ2-5; 8 bases agree with TRBD2. The DNA end is more similar to TRBJ2-7, so the J call may be wrong. CDR1 is LGHNA, CDR2 YNFKEQ, per germline. CDR3 length equals 15 residues. The CDR3, as DNA: TGTGCCAGCAGCGAGCCGGGACTAGATACCTACGAGCAGTACTTC. It specifies CASSEPGLDTYEQYF.